The 14 T cell receptor beta chains below all came from one sample that was sequenced in a study of blood T cell repertoires in COVID-19. Profiling relied on immunoSEQ multiplex PCR, and the TCRdb table lists in-frame clones only, not all of them. This sample yields roughly 150,000 clones, of which approximately 91% are seen a single time; roughly 5% belongs to the top ten. Source material: peripheral blood. The receptors here all came from a man aged 18-30 years with COVID-19, enrolled during active disease.

The gene calls are TRBV6-6 and TRBJ1-6, with D hard to call. Per the germline V gene, CDR1 is MNHNY and CDR2 is SVGAGI (reference sequence). The CDR3 spans 12 residues. V was trimmed by 2 bases and J by 10 bases, leaving 6 bases between them. Written as DNA, the CDR3 is TGTGCCAGCAGTTACGGGCCATCACCCCTCCACTTT. It codes for CASSYGPSPLHF.

The gene calls are TRBV11-2 and TRBJ2-2, with TRBD2 matching 8 bases. Germline-derived CDR1 and CDR2 are SGHAT and FQNNGV. The CDR3 runs to 15 residues. J was trimmed by 8 bases and V by 3 bases; bases with no gene match: 8. This chain's CDR3 is CASSFNGRAQGELFF. Written as DNA, the CDR3 is TGTGCCAGCAGCTTCAACGGGAGGGCCCAGGGGGAGCTGTTTTTT.

This chain connects TRBV6-5 to TRBJ2-7, with TRBD1 matching over 11 bases. V was clipped by 0 bases and J by 6 bases; unmatched bases: 4. This CDR3 has 15 residues. Germline assignment: CDR1 MNHEY and CDR2 SVGAGI. CDR3 DNA sequence: TGTGCCAGCAGTTACTCGGGCGGGACAGGGGGCGAGCAGTACTTC. Its protein product is CASSYSGGTGGEQYF.

The chain has TRBV27 and TRBJ2-7; D is possibly TRBD1 (6 bases). The CDR3 extends over 15 amino acids. The ends were cut back, 6 bases at V and 2 bases at J, with 17 bases in the middle. Germline loops: CDR1 MNHEY, CDR2 SMNVEV (reference sequence). The CDR3 nucleotides are TGTGCCAGCAGCGAAAGGTTGGGGGCAACCTACGAGCAGTACTTC. Translated: CASSERLGATYEQYF.

In DNA, the CDR3 is TGCAGCGCCGGGACTAGCGGGAGATCAGATACGCAGTATTTT. Translation: CSAGTSGRSDTQYF. The J gene is TRBJ2-3, the V gene TRBV29-1, with 14 bases that match TRBD2. The CDR3 runs to 14 residues. Trimming took 7 bases from V and 4 from J; bases not matched to a gene: 4. Germline V gives CDR1 SQVTM, CDR2 ANQGSEA.

The V and J genes are TRBV25-1 and TRBJ1-2, with a weak D call TRBD1 (5 bases). The length of the CDR3 is 13 residues. Deletions cut 1 base from V and 8 bases from J, with 11 bases between. CDR1 is MGHDK, CDR2 SYGVNS, per germline. The CDR3: CASSEFRAGGYTF. DNA for the CDR3: TGTGCCAGCAGTGAATTCAGGGCAGGCGGCTACACCTTC.

J is TRBJ1-1 and V is TRBV6-6; D is unresolved. Germline CDR1 and CDR2: MNHNY and SVGAGI (reference sequence). Trimming shortened V by 8 bases and J by 1 base, and 14 bases separated the two germline ends. CDR3 length equals 14 residues. This CDR3 reads CASLVFERNTEAFF. Written as DNA, the CDR3 is TGTGCCAGCTTGGTGTTTGAGAGGAACACTGAAGCTTTCTTT.

The V and J genes are TRBV14 and TRBJ2-3; the D is unclear. The V end was cut by 3 bases, the J end by 6 bases, with 10 bases between. The CDR3 consists of 13 residues. Germline V gives CDR1 SGHDN, CDR2 FVKESK. The CDR3 is CASSHPTWDTQYF. The CDR3 DNA reads TGTGCCAGCAGCCATCCGACTTGGGATACGCAGTATTTT.

This clone was seen once. The chain employs TRBV27 and TRBJ2-3; maybe TRBD1 (5 bases). CDR3 length: 15 amino acids. Trimming removed 7 bases at V and 0 bases at J, with 14 bases between. Germline-derived CDR1 and CDR2 are MNHEY and SMNVEV (reference sequence). CDR3 loop: CASNPQGISTDTQYF. DNA for the CDR3: TGTGCCAGCAACCCGCAGGGAATAAGCACAGATACGCAGTATTTT.

This chain joins TRBV15 and TRBJ2-7; 8 bases map to TRBD1. Germline V gene data show CDR1 as LNHNV and CDR2 as YYDKDF (reference sequence). The CDR3 consists of 15 residues. Losses at the gene ends were 0 bases for V and 5 bases for J; bases not matched to a gene: 6. CDR3 nucleotide sequence: TGTGCCACCAGCAGAGACCTGGGACAGGTCCACGAGCAGTACTTC. Protein product: CATSRDLGQVHEQYF.

The chain uses TRBV4-1 and TRBJ1-6; D is ambiguous. The CDR3 length is 16 residues. With 0 bases removed from V and 4 bases from J, the gap between germline ends came to 10 bases. The germline CDR1 and CDR2 sequences are MGHRA and YSYEKL. CDR3 region: CASSQDADYYNSPLHF. The DNA of the CDR3 is TGCGCCAGCAGCCAAGATGCCGACTATTATAATTCACCCCTCCACTTT.

The chain combines TRBV6-2 or TRBV6-3 with TRBJ1-1; 9 nucleotides align to TRBD1. The CDR3 contains 18 residues. The germline CDR1 and CDR2 sequences are MNHEY and SVGEGT. The V segment lost 2 bases and the J segment 3 bases; nucleotides outside the gene matches: 13. This CDR3 reads CASSYLTGTGTRHTEAFF. CDR3 nucleotide sequence: TGTGCCAGCAGTTACCTCACCGGGACAGGGACCCGGCACACTGAAGCTTTCTTT.

This rearrangement joins TRBV6-2 or TRBV6-3 to TRBJ2-5; 7 nucleotides line up with TRBD1. The germline V gene encodes CDR1 MNHEY and CDR2 SVGEGT. The CDR3 totals 15 residues. Unmatched junction bases numbered 8, after V lost 5 bases and J lost 2 bases. The CDR3: CASSLNRGEQETQYF. CDR3 nucleotide sequence: TGTGCCAGCAGTCTTAACAGGGGTGAACAAGAGACCCAGTACTTC.

The V and J genes are TRBV27 and TRBJ1-5; TRBD1 matches 9 bases. This CDR3 contains 15 residues. Germline trimming cut 5 bases from V and 4 bases from J; bases unmatched to any gene: 6. Germline V gene data show CDR1 as MNHEY and CDR2 as SMNVEV (reference sequence). The CDR3 here is CASSGRDRANQPQHF. The CDR3 region has the DNA TGTGCCAGCAGTGGGAGGGACAGGGCTAATCAGCCCCAGCATTTT.